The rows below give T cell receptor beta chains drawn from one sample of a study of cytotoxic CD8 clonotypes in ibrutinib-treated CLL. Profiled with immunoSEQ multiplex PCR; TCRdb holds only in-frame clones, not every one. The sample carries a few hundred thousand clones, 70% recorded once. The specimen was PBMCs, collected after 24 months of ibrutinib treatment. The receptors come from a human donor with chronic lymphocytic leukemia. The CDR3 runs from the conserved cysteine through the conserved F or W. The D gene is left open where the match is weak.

CDR3 protein: CASSKNQGTEAFF; D gene: -; V gene: TRBV7-9; J gene: TRBJ1-1
CDR3 protein: CASSLDLAGVREQFF; D gene: TRBD2; V gene: TRBV11-2; J gene: TRBJ2-1
CDR3 protein: CASSPWEGNYGYTF; D gene: -; V gene: TRBV18; J gene: TRBJ1-2
CDR3 protein: CASSPRTSWQSYEQYF; D gene: TRBD2; V gene: TRBV14; J gene: TRBJ2-7
CDR3 protein: CASSPMGTEAFF; D gene: -; V gene: TRBV28; J gene: TRBJ1-1
CDR3 protein: CAWSGGTGEEQPQHF; D gene: TRBD1; V gene: TRBV30; J gene: TRBJ1-5
CDR3 protein: CASRREGDTQYF; D gene: TRBD2; V gene: TRBV7-9; J gene: TRBJ2-3
CDR3 protein: CASSPLGAHRTDTQYF; D gene: -; V gene: TRBV7-8; J gene: TRBJ2-3
CDR3 protein: CASSLLTSSYNEQFF; D gene: -; V gene: TRBV18; J gene: TRBJ2-1
CDR3 protein: CSVGTDRDPYGYTF; D gene: TRBD1; V gene: TRBV29-1; J gene: TRBJ1-2
CDR3 protein: CASSWGPGQGQDTQYF; D gene: TRBD1; V gene: TRBV5-1; J gene: TRBJ2-3
CDR3 protein: CASSKSRDITDTQYF; D gene: -; V gene: TRBV7-2; J gene: TRBJ2-3
CDR3 protein: CASSLLSSGSPSAQFF; D gene: TRBD2; V gene: TRBV27; J gene: TRBJ2-1
CDR3 protein: CATSRGTTSFTDTQYF; D gene: TRBD2; V gene: TRBV15; J gene: TRBJ2-3
CDR3 protein: CASSQDAAGGLEQYF; D gene: TRBD2; V gene: TRBV4-1; J gene: TRBJ2-7
CDR3 protein: CASSVEEVRDEQFF; D gene: -; V gene: TRBV9; J gene: TRBJ2-1
CDR3 protein: CASSQETGGGQPQHF; D gene: TRBD1; V gene: TRBV4-3; J gene: TRBJ1-5
CDR3 protein: CASSLGRGFYEQYF; D gene: -; V gene: TRBV13; J gene: TRBJ2-7
CDR3 protein: CASSIRTWNYEQYF; D gene: -; V gene: TRBV19; J gene: TRBJ2-7
CDR3 protein: CASSQGPFEEQFF; D gene: -; V gene: TRBV7-8; J gene: TRBJ2-1
CDR3 protein: CASSLGPLLGQGQPQHF; D gene: -; V gene: TRBV7-9; J gene: TRBJ1-5
CDR3 protein: CASSLRSATDTQYF; D gene: -; V gene: TRBV13; J gene: TRBJ2-3
CDR3 protein: CASSSSRGQQVAKNIQYF; D gene: TRBD1; V gene: TRBV5-6; J gene: TRBJ2-4
CDR3 protein: CASSFLALDRANQPQHF; D gene: TRBD1; V gene: TRBV28; J gene: TRBJ1-5
CDR3 protein: CASSQDQGSYEQYF; D gene: -; V gene: TRBV4-3; J gene: TRBJ2-7
CDR3 protein: CASSDEDRFPFF; D gene: -; V gene: TRBV19; J gene: TRBJ1-1
CDR3 protein: CASGFSGDNEQFF; D gene: -; V gene: TRBV27; J gene: TRBJ2-1
CDR3 protein: CSVEDWPRETQYF; D gene: -; V gene: TRBV29-1; J gene: TRBJ2-5